These 20 T cell receptor beta chains came from one sample sequenced in a study of response to subunit inactivated influenza vaccine. TCRdb ran MiXCR on the RT-PCR reads and lists one entry per CDR3 protein. This sample has 650,000 to 800,000 distinct CDR3 sequences, with approximately 13% found just once. Sequencing was performed on PBMCs from blood, taken less than 15 days before vaccination. Receptor source: a man aged 50-59 years who received an inactivated influenza vaccine.

This clonotype was detected a few times. The J gene is TRBJ2-7, the V gene TRBV4-1; no firm D call. With 2 bases removed from V and 2 bases from J, the gap between germline ends came to 10 bases. The CDR3 has 14 residues. The V gene's germline CDR1 is MGHRA and CDR2 YSYEKL. CDR3 sequence: CASSQNGRAYEQYF. The CDR3 DNA sequence: TGCGCCAGCAGCCAAAACGGACGGGCCTACGAGCAGTACTTC.

The chain's CDR3 is CASASGGYNEQFF. The CDR3 region has the DNA TGTGCCAGCGCGAGCGGGGGCTACAATGAGCAGTTCTTC. This chain links TRBV6-2 or TRBV6-3 with TRBJ2-1, with 8 bases matching TRBD2. V lost 8 bases, J lost 3 bases, and 3 bases stayed unmatched. Germline values: CDR1 MNHEY, CDR2 SVGEGT. This CDR3 comprises 13 residues.

This clonotype was found a few times. The chain recombines TRBV4-3 with TRBJ2-2; the D gene is possibly TRBD1 (6 bases). Germline V gives CDR1 LGHNA, CDR2 YSLEER. The CDR3 covers 18 residues. With 0 bases removed from V and 5 bases from J, the gap between germline ends came to 19 bases. The CDR3 loop is CASSQDPPQGWRTGELFF. The CDR3 nucleotides are TGCGCCAGCAGCCAAGACCCCCCCCAGGGGTGGAGGACCGGGGAGCTGTTTTTT.

This clonotype was picked up a small number of times. This rearrangement joins TRBV30 to TRBJ2-5; 7 bases map to TRBD1. Unmatched junction bases numbered 6, after V lost 0 bases and J lost 2 bases. CDR1 is GTSNPN, CDR2 SVGIG, per germline (reference sequence). The CDR3 has 15 residues. CDR3 in DNA: TGTGCCTGGAGTGTAAAAGGGACAGCGCAAGAGACCCAGTACTTC. Its protein product is CAWSVKGTAQETQYF.

This clonotype was observed many times. V and J are TRBV20-1 and TRBJ1-4; D is ambiguous. Germline V gene lookup returns CDR1 DFQATT and CDR2 SNEGSKA (reference sequence). Trimming took off 4 bases at V and 2 bases at J, with 8 bases between the two ends. This CDR3 has 13 residues. Written as DNA, the CDR3 is TGCAGTGCTATTATGGGGACTAATGAAAAACTGTTTTTT. Its translation is CSAIMGTNEKLFF.

Here the CDR3 DNA reads TGCGCCAGCAGCCAAGAGATTTCCGCGGCACCCACAGATACGCAGTATTTT. It is translated as CASSQEISAAPTDTQYF. The chain combines TRBV4-1 with TRBJ2-3; no clear D. The CDR3 is 17 amino acids. Germline CDR1 and CDR2: MGHRA and YSYEKL. V gave up 0 bases and J gave up 2 bases, with 15 bases separating them.

This clonotype has a handful of counts. This sequence joins TRBV20-1 and TRBJ2-7, with 13 bases aligning to TRBD2. Germline V gives CDR1 DFQATT, CDR2 SNEGSKA (reference sequence). This CDR3 contains 15 residues. Trimming took 5 bases from V and 4 from J; bases not matched to a gene: 8. DNA of the CDR3: TGCAGTGCTTCCCGACTAGCGGGAGGTGCATACGAGCAGTACTTC. Residues: CSASRLAGGAYEQYF.

This rearrangement joins TRBV12-3 or TRBV12-4 to TRBJ2-7; tentatively, D is TRBD1 or TRBD2 (5 bases each). The CDR3 is made up of 15 amino acids. V lost 4 bases and J 2 bases, leaving 15 bases between the germline ends. CDR3 amino acids: CASSSHRGSPYEQYF. The CDR3 nucleotides read TGTGCCAGCAGTTCCCATCGGGGCTCGCCCTACGAGCAGTACTTC.

This clonotype has a handful of counts. This chain joins TRBV19 and TRBJ1-1; D may be TRBD1 (5 bases). V lost 10 bases and J 3 bases, leaving 21 bases between the germline ends. The CDR3 is 15 residues long. Germline CDR1 and CDR2: LNHDA and SQIVND (reference sequence). The CDR3: CATRRGLLGDTEAFF. CDR3 nucleotide sequence: TGTGCCACCAGGCGGGGTTTGTTGGGGGACACTGAAGCTTTCTTT.

This clonotype has more than one count but fewer than ten. This rearrangement joins TRBV7-2 to TRBJ1-1; D is uncertain. Germline values: CDR1 SGHTA, CDR2 FQGNSA. The CDR3 totals 13 residues. Trimming shortened V by 5 bases and J by 3 bases, and 10 bases separated the two germline ends. This CDR3 reads CASSVLRYTEAFF. CDR3 coding DNA: TGTGCCAGCAGCGTCCTAAGGTACACTGAAGCTTTCTTT. The full variable domain, rest sourced from reference TRBV7-2 and TRBJ1-1, is GAGVSQSPSNKVTEKGKDVELRCDPISGHTALYWYRQSLGQGLEFLIYFQGNSAPDKSGLPSDRFSAERTGGSVSTLTIQRTQQEDSAVYLCASSVLRYTEAFFGQGTRLTVV.

V is TRBV12-3 or TRBV12-4 and J is TRBJ2-3; D is possibly TRBD2 (5 bases). Trimming stripped 3 bases from V and 8 bases from J, with 12 bases between. The CDR3 spans 13 residues. CDR3 sequence: CASSFGHAGTQYF. The CDR3 DNA reads TGTGCCAGCAGTTTCGGCCATGCGGGTACGCAGTATTTT.

This clonotype has just a few counts. The chain joins TRBV5-1 to TRBJ1-2, with TRBD1 identical over 7 bases. Germline CDR1 and CDR2: SGHRS and YFSETQ. J lost 4 bases, V lost 4 bases, and 10 bases had no gene match. The CDR3 has 15 residues. The CDR3 DNA is TGCGCCAGCAGCCCCAGCCGACAGGGAAGCTATGGCTACACCTTC. It specifies CASSPSRQGSYGYTF.

The chain employs TRBV5-1 and TRBJ2-7, with 8 bases aligning to TRBD2. This CDR3 comprises 16 residues. V trimming: 6 bases; J trimming: 3 bases; junction bases outside the gene matches: 14. In germline, CDR1 is SGHRS, CDR2 YFSETQ. The CDR3 nucleotides read TGCGCCAGCACCCCGGCGGGGCTAGCGGGCATCTACGAGCAGTACTTC. Its translation is CASTPAGLAGIYEQYF.

The CDR3 nucleotides are TGCAGCATAAGCGATTGGGCAGGGGGCTACGAGCAGTACTTC. Translated, it gives CSISDWAGGYEQYF. The chain is built from TRBV29-1 and TRBJ2-7, with 7 bases aligning to TRBD1. Trimming removed 8 bases from V and 3 bases from J; junction bases left unmatched: 13. The CDR3 has 14 residues. CDR1 is SQVTM and CDR2 is ANQGSEA in the germline V gene.

This clonotype was seen a handful of times. The chain has TRBV12-3 or TRBV12-4 and TRBJ1-1; D is undetermined. The CDR3 loop spans 13 amino acids. Trimming left V 7 bases short and J 0 bases short, with 9 bases between. The CDR3 spells CASTNILNTEAFF. CDR3 in DNA: TGTGCCAGCACAAACATCTTGAACACTGAAGCTTTCTTT.

This clonotype turned up a few times. The gene calls are TRBV12-3 or TRBV12-4 and TRBJ2-2; D may correspond to TRBD1 or TRBD2 (5 bases each). The CDR3 runs to 14 residues. V was clipped by 3 bases and J by 7 bases, with 12 bases between them. DNA of the CDR3: TGTGCCAGCAGTTTTGGGGGAAGGATCGGGGAGCTGTTTTTT. Its translation: CASSFGGRIGELFF.

This clonotype was seen a few times. The rearrangement uses TRBV5-1 and TRBJ2-1, with D hard to call. V lost 0 bases and J 4 bases, leaving 14 bases between the germline ends. Germline CDR1 is SGHRS and CDR2 is YFSETQ. The CDR3 extends over 16 amino acids. CDR3 nucleotide sequence: TGCGCCAGCAGCTTGGCCGCCAGGCCGCCATACAATGAGCAGTTCTTC. Translation: CASSLAARPPYNEQFF.

Worth noting for this clonotype: The limits of the CDR3 on the DNA are not certain, so only TCRdb's listed CDR3 is given. This sequence joins TRBV21-1 and TRBJ2-6; TRBD2 is the table's D call, not checked against the DNA. TRBV21-1 is labeled a pseudogene. The CDR3 is 16 residues long, counting both termini. This CDR3 is CASSREVALGANVLTF.

The V and J genes are TRBV20-1 and TRBJ2-3, with D maybe TRBD1 (6 bases). The CDR3 is made up of 14 amino acids. From germline, CDR1 is DFQATT and CDR2 SNEGSKA (reference sequence). Trimming cost V 2 bases and J 2 bases, with 11 bases left between them. The CDR3 sequence is CSARWDTATDTQYF. For the CDR3, the DNA is TGCAGTGCTAGATGGGACACTGCCACAGATACGCAGTATTTT.

The chain recombines TRBV3-1 with TRBJ2-1; D remains ambiguous. Trimming left V 1 base short and J 8 bases short, with 15 bases between. The CDR3 sequence is 15 residues long. The germline CDR1 and CDR2 sequences are LGHDT and YNNKEL (reference sequence). This CDR3 reads CASSQGVIVSDEQFF. The CDR3 DNA reads TGTGCCAGCAGCCAAGGGGTTATCGTTTCCGATGAGCAGTTCTTC.